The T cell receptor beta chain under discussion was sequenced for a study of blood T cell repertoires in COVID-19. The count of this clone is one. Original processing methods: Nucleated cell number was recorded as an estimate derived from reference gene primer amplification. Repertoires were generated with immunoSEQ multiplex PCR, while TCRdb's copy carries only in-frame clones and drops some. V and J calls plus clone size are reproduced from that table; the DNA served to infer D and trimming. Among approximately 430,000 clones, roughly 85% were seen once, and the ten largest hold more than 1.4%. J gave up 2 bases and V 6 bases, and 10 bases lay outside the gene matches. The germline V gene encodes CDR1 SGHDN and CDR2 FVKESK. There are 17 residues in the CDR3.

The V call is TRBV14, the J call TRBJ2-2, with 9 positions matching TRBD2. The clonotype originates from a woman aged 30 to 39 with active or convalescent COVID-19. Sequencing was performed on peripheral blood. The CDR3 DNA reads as TGTGCCAGCAGGGGTGGGGCTAGCGGGGCCAACACCGGGGAGCTGTTTTTT. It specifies CASRGGASGANTGELFF.